This is a list of T cell receptor beta chains from one sample in a study of molecular identifiers for immune sequencing clone quantification. TCRdb reprocessed the PCR reads via MiXCR and lists one record per CDR3 protein. This sample yields approximately 500,000 distinct CDR3 sequences, of which about a fifth are seen a single time; about 0.8% belongs to the top ten. The sequenced material came from naive CD8+ T cells from blood, with Jurkat cell RNA spiked in. The origin of the receptors is a human donor in good health. Some libraries in this study had Jurkat cell RNA spiked in. CDR3s include the opening cysteine and the closing phenylalanine or tryptophan. D genes are given only for firm matches. Rows may omit the clone size; those that give it use once, few, many or a size class.

clone size: .; V gene: TRBV11-2; D gene: .; J gene: TRBJ2-7; CDR3 protein: CASSLVAGIENF; CDR3 DNA: TGTGCCAGCAGCTTAGTGGCCGGGATCGAGAACTTC
clone size: .; V gene: TRBV7-9; D gene: TRBD2; J gene: TRBJ2-2; CDR3 protein: CASSSAGNANTGELFF; CDR3 DNA: TGTGCCAGCAGCTCAGCGGGGAACGCGAACACCGGGGAGCTGTTTTTT
clone size: .; V gene: TRBV7-9; D gene: .; J gene: TRBJ2-3; CDR3 protein: CASSLSFGTPTSTDTQYF; CDR3 DNA: TGTGCCAGCAGCTTATCATTCGGGACTCCGACTAGCACAGATACGCAGTATTTT
clone size: few; V gene: TRBV5-1; D gene: TRBD1; J gene: TRBJ2-3; CDR3 protein: CASSSPGQGSMVGTDTQYF; CDR3 DNA: TGCGCCAGCAGCTCCCCGGGACAGGGCTCAATGGTTGGCACAGATACGCAGTATTTT
clone size: few; V gene: TRBV12-3/TRBV12-4; D gene: .; J gene: TRBJ2-5; CDR3 protein: CASSPDPIRRGLQETQYF; CDR3 DNA: TGTGCCAGCAGTCCGGACCCGATCAGGCGGGGCCTCCAAGAGACCCAGTACTTC
clone size: many; V gene: TRBV7-2; D gene: .; J gene: TRBJ2-1; CDR3 protein: CASSNAGDFSYNEQFF; CDR3 DNA: TGTGCCAGCAGCAATGCCGGAGATTTCTCCTACAATGAGCAGTTCTTC
clone size: many; V gene: TRBV4-3; D gene: TRBD1; J gene: TRBJ1-3; CDR3 protein: CASSHGTGSGNTIYF; CDR3 DNA: TGCGCCAGCAGCCACGGGACAGGCTCTGGAAACACCATATATTTT
clone size: .; V gene: TRBV11-2; D gene: .; J gene: TRBJ2-1; CDR3 protein: CASSAGRNFGGYNEQFF; CDR3 DNA: TGTGCCAGCAGCGCGGGCCGGAACTTCGGGGGCTACAATGAGCAGTTCTTC
clone size: many; V gene: TRBV29-1; D gene: .; J gene: TRBJ2-1; CDR3 protein: CSVDSLEWGNEQFF; CDR3 DNA: TGCAGCGTTGATTCGCTGGAGTGGGGGAATGAGCAGTTCTTC
clone size: few; V gene: TRBV6-2/TRBV6-3; D gene: TRBD1; J gene: TRBJ2-1; CDR3 protein: CASSKGTDELF; CDR3 DNA: TGTGCCAGCAGTAAGGGGACAGATGAGCTCTTC
clone size: few; V gene: TRBV12-3/TRBV12-4; D gene: .; J gene: TRBJ2-5; CDR3 protein: CASSPGTRGETQYF; CDR3 DNA: TGTGCCAGCAGTCCCGGGACGCGCGGAGAGACCCAGTACTTC
clone size: .; V gene: TRBV15; D gene: .; J gene: TRBJ2-5; CDR3 protein: CATSREWPGGPETQYF; CDR3 DNA: TGTGCCACCAGCAGAGAATGGCCAGGGGGGCCAGAGACCCAGTACTTC
clone size: .; V gene: TRBV9; D gene: .; J gene: TRBJ1-1; CDR3 protein: CASSVAFEGEAFF; CDR3 DNA: TGTGCCAGCAGCGTAGCTTTCGAGGGTGAAGCTTTCTTT
clone size: many; V gene: TRBV25-1; D gene: TRBD1; J gene: TRBJ2-3; CDR3 protein: CASTPGQVRGTQYF; CDR3 DNA: TGTGCCAGCACCCCGGGACAGGTGCGGGGTACGCAGTATTTT
clone size: many; V gene: TRBV9; D gene: .; J gene: TRBJ1-1; CDR3 protein: CASSGRNTEAFF; CDR3 DNA: TGTGCCAGCAGCGGGCGGAACACTGAAGCTTTCTTT
clone size: few; V gene: TRBV2; D gene: TRBD1; J gene: TRBJ1-1; CDR3 protein: CASSYNRGATEAFF; CDR3 DNA: TGTGCCAGCAGTTATAACAGGGGAGCCACTGAAGCTTTCTTT
clone size: .; V gene: TRBV11-3; D gene: .; J gene: TRBJ2-7; CDR3 protein: CATLPSYEQYF; CDR3 DNA: TGTGCCACCCTGCCCTCCTACGAGCAGTACTTC
clone size: many; V gene: TRBV28; D gene: TRBD1; J gene: TRBJ1-4; CDR3 protein: CASSPTGGTEKLFF; CDR3 DNA: TGTGCCAGCAGTCCGACAGGGGGTACCGAAAAACTGTTTTTT
clone size: few; V gene: TRBV30; D gene: TRBD2; J gene: TRBJ2-3; CDR3 protein: CAWSVVAGGGGDTDTQYF; CDR3 DNA: TGTGCCTGGAGTGTAGTAGCGGGAGGGGGTGGAGACACAGATACGCAGTATTTT
clone size: .; V gene: TRBV25-1; D gene: .; J gene: TRBJ2-2; CDR3 protein: CASSVLGHGELFF; CDR3 DNA: TGTGCCAGCAGTGTATTGGGGCACGGGGAGCTGTTTTTT
clone size: many; V gene: TRBV7-9; D gene: TRBD2; J gene: TRBJ2-7; CDR3 protein: CASSLDSGRKYEQYF; CDR3 DNA: TGTGCCAGCAGCTTAGACAGCGGGAGGAAGTACGAGCAGTACTTC
clone size: many; V gene: TRBV7-9; D gene: TRBD2; J gene: TRBJ2-5; CDR3 protein: CASSAPGEGGWQETQYF; CDR3 DNA: TGTGCCAGCAGCGCCCCCGGGGAGGGAGGTTGGCAAGAGACCCAGTACTTC
clone size: few; V gene: TRBV19; D gene: .; J gene: TRBJ1-4; CDR3 protein: CASSEADPSGEKLFF; CDR3 DNA: TGTGCCAGTAGTGAAGCTGATCCCTCCGGTGAAAAACTGTTTTTT
clone size: .; V gene: TRBV6-2/TRBV6-3; D gene: .; J gene: TRBJ2-3; CDR3 protein: CASSGPRGADTQYF; CDR3 DNA: TGTGCCAGCAGTGGACCCCGAGGCGCAGATACGCAGTATTTT
clone size: few; V gene: TRBV12-3/TRBV12-4; D gene: .; J gene: TRBJ2-1; CDR3 protein: CASSQPYNEQFF; CDR3 DNA: TGTGCCAGCAGCCAACCCTACAATGAGCAGTTCTTC
clone size: many; V gene: TRBV7-9; D gene: .; J gene: TRBJ1-5; CDR3 protein: CASSLGQSNQPQHF; CDR3 DNA: TGTGCCAGCAGCCTTGGACAGAGCAATCAGCCCCAGCATTTT
clone size: few; V gene: TRBV9; D gene: .; J gene: TRBJ2-6; CDR3 protein: CASSLNRQGVGANVLTF; CDR3 DNA: TGTGCCAGCAGCCTCAATCGTCAAGGGGTTGGGGCCAACGTCCTGACTTTC
clone size: .; V gene: TRBV3-1; D gene: .; J gene: TRBJ1-5; CDR3 protein: CASSQDWDGNQPQHF; CDR3 DNA: TGTGCCAGCAGCCAAGATTGGGACGGAAATCAGCCCCAGCATTTT
clone size: .; V gene: TRBV2; D gene: .; J gene: TRBJ1-3; CDR3 protein: CASSETPRPGNTIYF; CDR3 DNA: TGTGCCAGCAGTGAAACCCCGAGGCCTGGAAACACCATATATTTT
clone size: .; V gene: TRBV4-3; D gene: TRBD1; J gene: TRBJ2-7; CDR3 protein: CASSPGQGRPWERYF; CDR3 DNA: TGCGCCAGCAGCCCCGGACAGGGCCGGCCTTGGGAGCGGTACTTC
clone size: .; V gene: TRBV10-3; D gene: .; J gene: TRBJ2-4; CDR3 protein: CAISESSPSLDIQYF; CDR3 DNA: TGTGCCATCAGTGAGTCTAGCCCTTCCTTAGACATTCAGTACTTC
clone size: few; V gene: TRBV4-3; D gene: TRBD1; J gene: TRBJ1-1; CDR3 protein: CAGSQERQGASLNTEAFF; CDR3 DNA: TGCGCCGGCAGTCAAGAGCGACAGGGGGCCTCCTTGAACACTGAAGCTTTCTTT
clone size: few; V gene: TRBV7-9; D gene: .; J gene: TRBJ1-4; CDR3 protein: CASSPVNEKLFF; CDR3 DNA: TGTGCCAGCAGCCCCGTAAATGAAAAACTGTTTTTT
clone size: many; V gene: TRBV29-1; D gene: TRBD1; J gene: TRBJ1-1; CDR3 protein: CSVRQGWGGEAFF; CDR3 DNA: TGCAGCGTGAGACAGGGGTGGGGCGGTGAAGCTTTCTTT
clone size: .; V gene: TRBV13; D gene: .; J gene: TRBJ1-2; CDR3 protein: CASSSGRDPNYGYTF; CDR3 DNA: TGTGCCAGCAGCTCCGGCCGGGACCCCAACTATGGCTACACCTTC
clone size: many; V gene: TRBV27; D gene: TRBD1; J gene: TRBJ2-7; CDR3 protein: CASSPGTGLGEQYF; CDR3 DNA: TGTGCCAGCAGTCCCGGGACAGGGCTCGGGGAGCAGTACTTC
clone size: many; V gene: TRBV27; D gene: TRBD1; J gene: TRBJ2-7; CDR3 protein: CASSFIAGTGVSYEQYF; CDR3 DNA: TGTGCCAGCAGTTTCATAGCCGGGACAGGGGTCTCCTACGAGCAGTACTTC
clone size: .; V gene: TRBV6-2/TRBV6-3; D gene: .; J gene: TRBJ1-1; CDR3 protein: CASRPDRMEAFF; CDR3 DNA: TGTGCCAGCAGACCCGACAGGATGGAAGCTTTCTTT
clone size: many; V gene: TRBV6-2/TRBV6-3; D gene: .; J gene: TRBJ1-1; CDR3 protein: CASRQTATEAFF; CDR3 DNA: TGTGCCAGCAGACAGACAGCCACTGAAGCTTTCTTT
clone size: .; V gene: TRBV7-9; D gene: .; J gene: TRBJ1-2; CDR3 protein: CAGSSTGITGGTNYGYTF; CDR3 DNA: TGTGCCGGCAGTTCGACAGGAATTACCGGGGGGACTAACTATGGCTACACCTTC
clone size: .; V gene: TRBV11-2; D gene: .; J gene: TRBJ2-1; CDR3 protein: CASSLYGDNEQFF; CDR3 DNA: TGTGCCAGCAGCTTGTACGGGGACAATGAGCAGTTCTTC
clone size: few; V gene: TRBV3-1; D gene: TRBD2; J gene: TRBJ2-3; CDR3 protein: CASSPRSSGAITDTQYF; CDR3 DNA: TGTGCCAGCAGCCCTCGGTCTAGCGGGGCGATCACAGATACGCAGTATTTT
clone size: .; V gene: TRBV4-3; D gene: .; J gene: TRBJ1-6; CDR3 protein: CASSQHMEFSYNSPLHF; CDR3 DNA: TGCGCCAGCAGCCAACACATGGAGTTCTCCTACAATTCACCCCTCCACTTT
clone size: many; V gene: TRBV4-1; D gene: TRBD1; J gene: TRBJ2-7; CDR3 protein: CASSQSRTGSYEQYF; CDR3 DNA: TGCGCCAGCAGCCAGTCCCGGACAGGTTCCTACGAGCAGTACTTC
clone size: few; V gene: TRBV30; D gene: TRBD1; J gene: TRBJ2-3; CDR3 protein: CAWSEGQGIHDTQYF; CDR3 DNA: TGTGCCTGGAGTGAGGGACAGGGAATTCACGATACGCAGTATTTT
clone size: .; V gene: TRBV9; D gene: TRBD2; J gene: TRBJ2-3; CDR3 protein: CASSGEGLGVTDTQYF; CDR3 DNA: TGTGCCAGCAGCGGCGAGGGACTAGGGGTGACAGATACGCAGTATTTT
clone size: many; V gene: TRBV6-1; D gene: .; J gene: TRBJ2-3; CDR3 protein: CASSRLGFADTQYF; CDR3 DNA: TGTGCCAGCAGCCGACTAGGATTTGCAGATACGCAGTATTTT
clone size: few; V gene: TRBV19; D gene: TRBD1; J gene: TRBJ2-7; CDR3 protein: CASSTGQGLYEQYF; CDR3 DNA: TGTGCCAGTAGTACGGGACAGGGACTTTACGAGCAGTACTTC
clone size: .; V gene: TRBV20-1; D gene: .; J gene: TRBJ2-7; CDR3 protein: CSASPSGRSSYEQYF; CDR3 DNA: TGCAGTGCTAGCCCCAGCGGCCGCAGTTCCTACGAGCAGTACTTC
clone size: few; V gene: TRBV7-8; D gene: TRBD2; J gene: TRBJ2-5; CDR3 protein: CASSNSGGAGETQYF; CDR3 DNA: TGTGCCAGCAGCAATAGCGGGGGGGCAGGGGAGACCCAGTACTTC
clone size: .; V gene: TRBV4-1; D gene: TRBD1; J gene: TRBJ2-7; CDR3 protein: CASSHLGGQVLSYEQYF; CDR3 DNA: TGCGCCAGCAGCCACCTTGGAGGACAGGTTCTCTCCTACGAGCAGTACTTC
clone size: .; V gene: TRBV7-9; D gene: TRBD1; J gene: TRBJ2-7; CDR3 protein: CASSYGQGKFVEQYF; CDR3 DNA: TGTGCCAGCAGCTACGGACAGGGAAAGTTTGTAGAGCAGTACTTC